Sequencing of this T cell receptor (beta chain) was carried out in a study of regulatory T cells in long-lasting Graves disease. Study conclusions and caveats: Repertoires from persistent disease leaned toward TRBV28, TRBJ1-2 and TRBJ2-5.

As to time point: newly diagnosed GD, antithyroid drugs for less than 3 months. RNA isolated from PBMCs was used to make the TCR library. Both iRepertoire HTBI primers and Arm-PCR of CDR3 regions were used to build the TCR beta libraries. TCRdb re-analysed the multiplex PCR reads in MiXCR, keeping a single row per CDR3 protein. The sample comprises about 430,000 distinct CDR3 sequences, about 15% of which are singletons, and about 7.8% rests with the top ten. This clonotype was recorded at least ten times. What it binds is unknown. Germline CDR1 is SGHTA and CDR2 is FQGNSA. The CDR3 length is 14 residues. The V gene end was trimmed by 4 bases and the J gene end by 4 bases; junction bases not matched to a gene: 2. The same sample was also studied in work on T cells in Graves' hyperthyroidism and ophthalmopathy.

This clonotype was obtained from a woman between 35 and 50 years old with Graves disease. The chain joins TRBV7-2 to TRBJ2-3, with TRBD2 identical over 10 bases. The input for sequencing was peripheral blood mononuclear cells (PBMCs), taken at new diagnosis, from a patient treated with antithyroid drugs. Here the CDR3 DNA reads TGTGCCAGCAGCTCTAGCGGGAGCCCAGATACGCAGTATTTT. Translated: CASSSSGSPDTQYF. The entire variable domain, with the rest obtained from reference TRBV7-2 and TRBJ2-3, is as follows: GAGVSQSPSNKVTEKGKDVELRCDPISGHTALYWYRQSLGQGLEFLIYFQGNSAPDKSGLPSDRFSAERTGGSVSTLTIQRTQQEDSAVYLCASSSSGSPDTQYFGPGTRLTVL.